A selection of T cell receptor beta chains follows, all from one sample in a study of chemoradiotherapy in HPV16-positive cancers. Produced via immunoSEQ multiplex PCR; TCRdb's table is partial and in-frame only. The sample comprises about 68,000 clones, about 90% of which are singletons, and 4% to 4.5% rests with the top ten. Sequenced material: blood, taken from a patient who underwent chemoradiotherapy. The receptors originated from a human donor with HPV-associated anogenital cancer. Both conserved end residues are part of each CDR3. The D gene is left open where the match is weak. The size entry is marked missing in some rows and otherwise reads once, few, many or a size class.

V	D	size	J	CDR3	DNA
TRBV2	.	.	TRBJ1-6	CASSLPDWTSPLHF	TGTGCCAGCAGTCTCCCCGATTGGACTTCACCCCTCCACTTT
TRBV6-1	TRBD2	.	TRBJ2-5	CASSEGLAGGQETQYF	TGTGCCAGCAGTGAAGGATTGGCGGGGGGGCAAGAGACCCAGTACTTC
TRBV7-2	.	.	TRBJ2-2	CASSSQLNTGELFF	TGTGCCAGCAGCTCCCAGCTAAACACCGGGGAGCTGTTTTTT
TRBV28	.	once	TRBJ1-1	CASRESNTEAFF	TGTGCCAGCAGGGAGTCGAACACTGAAGCTTTCTTT
TRBV5-1	.	.	TRBJ1-2	CASSTGGPTGSYGYTF	TGCGCCAGCAGCACAGGTGGACCGACGGGGAGCTATGGCTACACCTTC
TRBV2	.	once	TRBJ2-1	CASSGLKGQDLYNEQFF	TGTGCCAGCAGTGGTTTGAAGGGTCAGGATCTCTACAATGAGCAGTTCTTC
TRBV13	.	.	TRBJ2-6	CASSLHTGGVGANVLTF	TGTGCCAGCAGCTTACACACGGGGGGCGTTGGGGCCAACGTCCTGACTTTC
TRBV5-4	.	.	TRBJ2-6	CASSDRRGGANVLTF	TGTGCCAGCAGCGACCGTAGGGGTGGGGCCAACGTCCTGACTTTC
TRBV19	.	.	TRBJ1-5	CASTPTTGTQPQHF	TGTGCCAGTACCCCTACGACAGGAACGCAGCCCCAGCATTTT
TRBV2	.	.	TRBJ1-2	CASSGLVRQGSPYGYTF	TGTGCCAGCAGTGGCTTGGTGAGGCAGGGGTCCCCCTATGGCTACACCTTC
TRBV2	.	.	TRBJ1-1	CASFITGFNTEAFF	TGTGCCAGCTTTATTACAGGGTTTAACACTGAAGCTTTCTTT
TRBV29-1	.	.	TRBJ1-2	CSVEGLSGYTF	TGCAGCGTTGAGGGACTAAGTGGCTACACCTTC
TRBV18	.	.	TRBJ2-7	CASSPTGAEQYF	TGTGCCAGCTCACCAACGGGGGCCGAGCAGTACTTC
TRBV7-9	.	.	TRBJ2-1	CASSLVEHNEQFF	TGTGCCAGCAGCTTAGTCGAGCACAATGAGCAGTTCTTC
TRBV2	TRBD1	.	TRBJ1-2	CASSEVRGNYGYTF	TGTGCCAGCAGTGAAGTCAGGGGGAACTATGGCTACACCTTC
TRBV5-6	.	.	TRBJ2-5	CASSLQGPQYF	TGTGCCAGCAGCTTACAGGGTCCCCAGTACTTC